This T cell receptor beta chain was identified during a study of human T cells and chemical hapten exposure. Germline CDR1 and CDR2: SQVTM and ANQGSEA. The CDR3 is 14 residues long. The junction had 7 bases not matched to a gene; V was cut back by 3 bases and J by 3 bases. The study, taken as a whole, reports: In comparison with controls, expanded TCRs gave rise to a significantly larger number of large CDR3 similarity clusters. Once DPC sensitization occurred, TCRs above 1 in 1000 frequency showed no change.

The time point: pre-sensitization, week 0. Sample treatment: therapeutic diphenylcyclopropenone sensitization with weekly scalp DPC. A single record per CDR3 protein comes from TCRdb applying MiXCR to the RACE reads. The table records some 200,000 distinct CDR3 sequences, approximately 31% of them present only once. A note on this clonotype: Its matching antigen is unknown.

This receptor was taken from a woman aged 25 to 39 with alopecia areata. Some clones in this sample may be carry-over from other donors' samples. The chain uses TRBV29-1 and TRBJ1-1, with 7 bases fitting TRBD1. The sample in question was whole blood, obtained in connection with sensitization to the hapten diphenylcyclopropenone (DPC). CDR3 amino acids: CSVDRGQIYTEAFF. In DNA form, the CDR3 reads TGCAGCGTTGATAGGGGACAGATATACACTGAAGCTTTCTTT. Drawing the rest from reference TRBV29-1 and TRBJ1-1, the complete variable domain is SAVISQKPSRDICQRGTSLTIQCQVDSQVTMMFWYRQQPGQSLTLIATANQGSEATYESGFVIDKFPISRPNLTFSTLTVSNMSPEDSSIYLCSVDRGQIYTEAFFGQGTRLTVV.